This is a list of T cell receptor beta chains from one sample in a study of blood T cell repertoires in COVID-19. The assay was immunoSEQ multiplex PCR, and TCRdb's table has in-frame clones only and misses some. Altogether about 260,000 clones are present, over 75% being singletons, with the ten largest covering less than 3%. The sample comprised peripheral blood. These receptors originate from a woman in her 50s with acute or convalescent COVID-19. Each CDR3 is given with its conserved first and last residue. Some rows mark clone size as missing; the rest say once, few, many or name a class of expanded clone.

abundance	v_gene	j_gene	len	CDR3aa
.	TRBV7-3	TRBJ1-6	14	CASSLDRGNSPLHF
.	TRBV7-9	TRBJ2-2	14	CASRLALDTGELFF
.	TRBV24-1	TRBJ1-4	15	CATSDVTGDNEKLFF
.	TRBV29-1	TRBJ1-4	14	CSVEDRGLGEKLFF
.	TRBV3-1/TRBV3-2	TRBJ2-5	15	CASSPPGLALETQYF
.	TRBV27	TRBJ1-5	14	CASSRGSPNQPQHF
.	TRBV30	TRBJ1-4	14	CAWKMGGAYEKLFF
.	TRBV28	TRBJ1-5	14	CASSLNRENQPQHF
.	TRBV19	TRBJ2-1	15	CASRIGTYGTHEQFF
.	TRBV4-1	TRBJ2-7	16	CASSQDTRTGAYEQYF
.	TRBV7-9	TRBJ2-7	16	CASSLFAGVRVGEQYF
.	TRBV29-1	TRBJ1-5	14	CSVGPGTGNQPQHF
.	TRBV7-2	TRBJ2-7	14	CASSLVETVYEQYF
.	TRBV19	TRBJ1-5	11	CARRTGGPQHF
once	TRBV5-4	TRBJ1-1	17	CASSSHPGDRLNTEAFF
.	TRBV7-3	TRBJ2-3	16	CASSLLAGGGTDTQYF
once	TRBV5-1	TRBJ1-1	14	CASKRTGAGTEAFF
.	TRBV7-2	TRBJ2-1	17	CASSSPGLASSYNEQFF
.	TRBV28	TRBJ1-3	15	CASSPQGPSGNTIYF
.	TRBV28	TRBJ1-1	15	CASSLPGLLNTEAFF
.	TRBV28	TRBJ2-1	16	CASSFLGQGGDNEQFF
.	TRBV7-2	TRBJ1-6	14	CASSYRQGTSPLHF
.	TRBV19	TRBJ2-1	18	CASSIVGLAGKTYNEQFF
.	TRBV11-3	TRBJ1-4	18	CASSLVTPTVAWKEKLFF
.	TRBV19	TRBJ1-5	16	CASSHTLRDYNQPQHF
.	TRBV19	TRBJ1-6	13	CASSIDWRSPLHF
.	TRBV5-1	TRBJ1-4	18	CASRFGWGDFSTNEKLFF
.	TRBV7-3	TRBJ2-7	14	CASSLIPVSYEQYF
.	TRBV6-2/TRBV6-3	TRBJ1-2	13	CASSYTAGYGYTF
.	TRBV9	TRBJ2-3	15	CASSVEQGFWDTQYF
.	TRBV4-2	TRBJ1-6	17	CASEPGRANFYNSPLHF
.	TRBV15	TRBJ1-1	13	CATSRSDSPEAFF
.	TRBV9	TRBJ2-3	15	CASSVEGTFANTQYF
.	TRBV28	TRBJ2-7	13	CAGGTSGPYEQYF
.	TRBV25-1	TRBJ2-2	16	CASSSLGTGNTGELFF
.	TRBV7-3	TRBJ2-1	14	CASSWDRDYNEQFF
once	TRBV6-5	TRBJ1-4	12	CASRDINEKLFF
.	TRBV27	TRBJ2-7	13	CASSYRGPYEQYF
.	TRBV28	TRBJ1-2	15	CASSLFRGGNYGYTF
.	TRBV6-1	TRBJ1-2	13	CASREATGHGYTF
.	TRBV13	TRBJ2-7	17	CASSLSRWSTGSYEQYF
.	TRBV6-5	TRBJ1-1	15	CASRRRTLGQNEAFF
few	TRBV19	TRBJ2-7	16	CASSARSGTGNYEQYF
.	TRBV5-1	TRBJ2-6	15	CASSRGQPGANVLTF
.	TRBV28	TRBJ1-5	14	CASSNRQGNQPQHF
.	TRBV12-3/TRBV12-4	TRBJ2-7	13	CASSFDRVDEQYF
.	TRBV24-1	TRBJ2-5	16	CATSDLGGHRQETQYF
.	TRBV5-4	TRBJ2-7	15	CASSLGTLSSYEQYF
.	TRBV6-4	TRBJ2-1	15	CASSLLAGEGYEQFF
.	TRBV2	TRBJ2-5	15	CASSEYASARVVQYF
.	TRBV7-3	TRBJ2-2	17	CASSFNAGQGRVGELFF
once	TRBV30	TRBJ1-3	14	CVAHGVLSGNTIYF
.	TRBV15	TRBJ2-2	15	CATSRERQGRGELFF
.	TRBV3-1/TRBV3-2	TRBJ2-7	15	CASSQRGLQSYEQYF
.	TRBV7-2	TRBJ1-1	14	CASSLEAVFTEAFF
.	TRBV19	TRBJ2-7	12	CASSTGVAEQYF